The 14 T cell receptor beta chains listed next were all sequenced from one sample in a study of T cell responses to AZD1222 COVID-19 vaccine. Only in-frame clones appear in the TCRdb table, and some are missing; sequencing was by immunoSEQ multiplex PCR. The data contain approximately 170,000 clones, around nine tenths of them seen just once; the ten biggest clones take up about 1%. The sample in question was peripheral blood, obtained 28 days after the second AZD1222 dose. The receptors derive from an adult who received the AZD1222 COVID-19 vaccine.

The chain is built from TRBV21-1 and TRBJ2-3; the table names TRBD2, a call not compared with the DNA. TRBV21-1 is listed as a pseudogene. The length of the CDR3 is 15 residues. The CDR3 coding sequence is TGTGCCAGCAGCAAAGCGATAGCTCACACAGATACGCAGTATTTT. This codes for CASSKAIAHTDTQYF.

Only one count was recorded for this clone. V is TRBV13 and J is TRBJ1-1; D call uncertain. Germline CDR1 reads PRHDT; CDR2 reads FYEKMQ (reference sequence). The CDR3 has 15 amino acids. V lost 4 bases to trimming and J lost 5 bases, with 17 bases between them. CDR3: CASSYRHGRVTEAFF. For the CDR3, the DNA is TGTGCCAGCAGCTACCGTCATGGGCGGGTGACTGAAGCTTTCTTT.

The chain combines TRBV24-1 with TRBJ2-2; weak D call: TRBD1 (5 bases). Germline CDR1 KGHDR, CDR2 SFDVKD. V was clipped by 5 bases and J by 5 bases, with 14 bases between them. The CDR3 is 15 residues long. The CDR3, as DNA: TGTGCCACCAGTGCTTGGGGCGAAGGAACCGGGGAGCTGTTTTTT. It yields the protein CATSAWGEGTGELFF.

This chain joins TRBV5-4 and TRBJ1-1, with D hard to call. The CDR3 has 13 residues. V was trimmed by 4 bases and J by 7 bases, leaving 14 bases between them. Germline CDR1 SGHNT, CDR2 YYREEE (reference sequence). The CDR3 here is CASSPEGVGEAFF. The CDR3 DNA reads TGTGCCAGCAGCCCCGAAGGAGTTGGTGAAGCTTTCTTT. The full variable domain, its missing parts supplied by reference TRBV5-4 and TRBJ1-1, is ETGVTQSPTHLIKTRGQQVTLRCSSQSGHNTVSWYQQALGQGPQFIFQYYREEENGRGNFPPRFSGLQFPNYSSELNVNALELDDSALYLCASSPEGVGEAFFGQGTRLTVV.

The V gene is TRBV4-2, the J gene TRBJ2-7; 9 bases agree with TRBD2. Germline V gene sequence: CDR1 LGHNA, CDR2 YNFKEQ. The trim removed 2 bases at V and 5 bases at J, leaving 10 bases unmatched. CDR3 length: 16 residues. CDR3 region: CASSQPQGTSRDEQYF. The CDR3 DNA follows: TGTGCCAGCAGCCAACCCCAGGGGACTAGCAGGGACGAGCAGTACTTC.

V is TRBV2 and J is TRBJ1-3, with TRBD1 identical over 10 bases. The J segment lost 2 bases and the V segment lost 8 bases, leaving 18 bases of the junction unmatched. Germline V CDR1 and CDR2: SNHLY, FYNNEI. This CDR3 has 19 residues. The CDR3 region has the DNA TGTGCCAGCGCAAAAAGCGCGACAGGGGGCGTTGTGACTGGAAACACCATATATTTT. It translates to CASAKSATGGVVTGNTIYF.

The J gene is TRBJ1-5, the V gene TRBV18; D gene uncertain. Germline values: CDR1 KGHSH, CDR2 LQKENI. Between the trimmed V and J ends, which lost 4 bases and 5 bases, there was a span of 9 bases. The CDR3 totals 13 residues. CDR3 DNA: TGTGCCAGCTCACATTTTGGGGATCAGCCCCAGCATTTT. Translated, it gives CASSHFGDQPQHF.

CDR3 coding DNA: TGTGCCAGCAGCACCCCTCAGCGGGGGGGCACAGATACGCAGTATTTT. Translated: CASSTPQRGGTDTQYF. The chain combines TRBV7-2 with TRBJ2-3; TRBD2 matches 9 bases. The CDR3 totals 16 residues. Germline V gene data show CDR1 as SGHTA and CDR2 as FQGNSA. The V and J ends lost 5 bases and 1 base, in that order; junction bases with no gene match: 7.

This rearrangement joins TRBV9 to TRBJ2-1; D might be TRBD2 (6 bases). The CDR3 contains 16 residues. Germline CDR1 SGDLS, CDR2 YYNGEE. Trimming took off 0 bases at V and 3 bases at J, with 13 bases between the two ends. CDR3 residues: CASSVAGGNLYNEQFF. In DNA form, the CDR3 reads TGTGCCAGCAGCGTAGCTGGAGGGAATCTCTACAATGAGCAGTTCTTC.

This chain joins TRBV6-5 and TRBJ1-2, with unresolved D. Deletions cut 0 bases from V and 6 bases from J, with 14 bases between. The V gene's germline CDR1 is MNHEY and CDR2 SVGAGI. This CDR3 has 15 residues. Written as DNA, the CDR3 is TGTGCCAGCAGTTACTCGATAAGTTTGGTTAATGGCTACACCTTC. Amino acids: CASSYSISLVNGYTF.

The chain carries TRBV7-8 and TRBJ1-2; D is unresolved. The CDR3 length is 17 residues. Trimming removed 5 bases at V and 3 bases at J, with 22 bases between. The V gene's germline CDR1 is SGHVS and CDR2 FQNEAQ. CDR3 in DNA: TGTGCCAGCAGCCCTAATAGGGCCAAGGTGGGCTACTATGGCTACACCTTC. This encodes CASSPNRAKVGYYGYTF.

J is TRBJ1-2 and V is TRBV3-1 (or the pseudogene TRBV3-2), with D possibly matching TRBD1 (5 bases). V lost 3 bases, J lost 6 bases, and 14 bases lay in between. The length of the CDR3 is 14 residues. Germline-derived CDR1 and CDR2 are LGHDT and YNNKEL (reference sequence). The CDR3 sequence is CASSHRAKYDGYTF. CDR3 DNA sequence: TGTGCCAGCAGCCACAGGGCGAAGTATGATGGCTACACCTTC.

The sample holds a few counts of this clone. The V and J genes are TRBV7-8 and TRBJ1-2; 11 nucleotides align to TRBD1. Germline V CDR1 and CDR2: SGHVS, FQNEAQ. V lost 5 bases and J lost 7; bases outside the gene matches: 12. The CDR3 covers 16 residues. This CDR3 is CASSAITDRGRGGYTF. The CDR3 DNA reads as TGTGCCAGCAGCGCAATTACGGACAGGGGGCGGGGTGGCTACACCTTC.

The rearrangement joins TRBV19 to TRBJ1-5; 7 nucleotides match TRBD1. Germline V gene lookup returns CDR1 LNHDA and CDR2 SQIVND (reference sequence). This CDR3 spans 15 amino acids. V dropped 3 bases and J dropped 4; count of bases not matched to a gene: 6. The CDR3 DNA follows: TGTGCCAGTAGTATTAAGGGGGCTTGGAATCAGCCCCAGCATTTT. Translating gives CASSIKGAWNQPQHF.